There are a few counts of the clone carrying this TCR beta chain. Its matching antigen is unknown. Primers: 60 Vbeta forward and 13 Jbeta reverse. Source study methods: Counted up in a later analysis, unique TCR beta chains came to around 80 million, with around 12 million shared. TCRdb keeps only in-frame clones here, not all; method: immunoSEQ multiplex PCR. Clonal size and the V and J genes are those of that table, whereas D and trimming came from the DNA. The sample shows some 170,000 clones, around four fifths of them seen only once. This CDR3 contains 13 residues. Deletions cut 5 bases from V and 2 bases from J, with 6 bases between. Germline V lookup: CDR1 WSHSY, CDR2 SAAADI. The data belong to a study of cytomegalovirus exposure and HLA in healthy donors. Study results and limitations: Follow-up analysis found HLA locus-dependent TCR association rates, highest for DRB1 and lowest for HLA-C. A cluster of highly shared sequence variants was likely a sequencing artifact.

J is TRBJ2-2 and V is TRBV10-2; D not certain. The clonotype was recovered from a man aged 50-60 years in good health and CMV-seropositive. Material for sequencing was PBMCs. CDR3 amino acids: CASSSTNTGELFF. In DNA, the CDR3 is TGCGCCAGCAGTTCTACTAACACCGGGGAGCTGTTTTTT.